This T cell receptor beta chain comes out of a study of monozygotic twins with inflammatory bowel disease. Amplification used two nested PCRs: approximately 16 cycles, then 9 cycles, on TCRalpha/TCRbeta cDNA. TCRdb processed the 5' RACE reads again and assigns one entry to each CDR3 protein, with no DNA. In all, the sample yields a few hundred thousand distinct CDR3 sequences. The sequence was obtained from a human donor with ulcerative colitis or Crohn's disease, or a healthy co-twin of an affected twin (not recorded which). The material sequenced was blood.

The CDR3 spells CASKFTPAFYGYTF. The chain employs TRBV6-5 and TRBJ1-2; checking the TCRdb D call of TRBD1 is not possible without DNA. The V gene's germline CDR1 is MNHEY and CDR2 SVGAGI. This CDR3 has 14 residues.